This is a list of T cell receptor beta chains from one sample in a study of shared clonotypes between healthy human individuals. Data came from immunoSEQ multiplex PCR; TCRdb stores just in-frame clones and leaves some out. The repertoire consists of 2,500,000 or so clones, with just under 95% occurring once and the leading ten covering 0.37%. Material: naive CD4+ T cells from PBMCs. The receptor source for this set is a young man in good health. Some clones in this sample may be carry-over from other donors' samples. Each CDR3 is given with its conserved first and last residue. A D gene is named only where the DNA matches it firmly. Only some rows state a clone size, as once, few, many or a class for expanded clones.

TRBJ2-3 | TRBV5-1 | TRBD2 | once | TGCGCCAGCAGCCTGACTAGCGGGAGTAAGGATACGCAGTATTTT | CASSLTSGSKDTQYF
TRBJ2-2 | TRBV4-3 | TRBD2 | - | TGCGCCAGCAGCCAAGAGGGACTAGCGGGAGGGCCGGGCGGGGAGCTGTTTTTT | CASSQEGLAGGPGGELFF
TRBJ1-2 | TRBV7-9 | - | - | TGTGCCAGCAGCTTAGTAGTAAGGCAGGGAGCCTACACCTTC | CASSLVVRQGAYTF
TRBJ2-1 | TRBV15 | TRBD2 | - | TGTGCCACCAGCTTAGCGGGAGCCTACAATGAGCAGTTCTTC | CATSLAGAYNEQFF
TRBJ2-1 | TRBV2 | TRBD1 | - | TGTGCCAGCAGTCCTGGGACAGCTTACAATGAGCAGTTCTTC | CASSPGTAYNEQFF
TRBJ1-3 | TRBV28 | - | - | TGTGCCAGTAACGGAAATCTTGGAAACACCATATATTTT | CASNGNLGNTIYF
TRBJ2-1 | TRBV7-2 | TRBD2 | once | TGTGCCAGCGAGAGGGGACTAACTACCAATGAGCAGTTCTTC | CASERGLTTNEQFF
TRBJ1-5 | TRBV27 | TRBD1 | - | TGTGCCAGCAGTTTGTACGGGAGAGGGGGCGGCAATCAGCCCCAGCATTTT | CASSLYGRGGGNQPQHF
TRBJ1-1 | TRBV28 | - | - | TGTGCCAGCAGTTTCCGACAGGCTCGAGAAGCTTTCTTT | CASSFRQAREAFF
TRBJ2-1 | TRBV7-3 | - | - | TGTGCCAGCAGCTTAACCCGGGGCAATGAGCAGTTCTTC | CASSLTRGNEQFF
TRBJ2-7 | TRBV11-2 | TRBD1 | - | TGTGCCAGCAGCCCGCTAACCGGGACAGGGCTTACGGAGCAGTACTTC | CASSPLTGTGLTEQYF
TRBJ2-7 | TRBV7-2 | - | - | TGTGCCAGCAGCCAAGGGACACCGAGTACCTACGAGCAGTACTTC | CASSQGTPSTYEQYF
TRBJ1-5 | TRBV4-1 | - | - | TGCGCCAGCAGCCAACCAGGGACCGGCAATCAGCCCCAGCATTTT | CASSQPGTGNQPQHF
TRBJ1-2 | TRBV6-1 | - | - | TGTGCCAGCAGTGAAGCATGGCAGGGGCGCGGAGACTATGGCTACACCTTC | CASSEAWQGRGDYGYTF
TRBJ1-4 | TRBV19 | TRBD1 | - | TGTGCCAGTAGGAGACAGGGGGATGCAACTAATGAAAAACTGTTTTTT | CASRRQGDATNEKLFF
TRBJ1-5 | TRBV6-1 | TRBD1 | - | TGTGCCAGCAGTGGTACAGGGGGACAAGGGCAGCCCCAGCATTTT | CASSGTGGQGQPQHF
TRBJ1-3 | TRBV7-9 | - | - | TGTGCCAGCAGCTTAGGGACAGCTGGAAACACCATATATTTT | CASSLGTAGNTIYF
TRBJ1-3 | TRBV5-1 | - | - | TGTGCCAGCAGCCCGGAATTATCTGGAAACACCATATATTTT | CASSPELSGNTIYF
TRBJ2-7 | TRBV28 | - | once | TGTGCCAGCACTCCCCGACCGGGATCAAAGTCGGAGACCTACGAGCAGTACTTC | CASTPRPGSKSETYEQYF
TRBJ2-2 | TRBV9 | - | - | TGTGCCAGCAGCGCGACTCTTAGCACCGGGGAGCTGTTTTTT | CASSATLSTGELFF
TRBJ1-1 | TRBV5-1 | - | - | TGCGCCAGCAGAGTCGGGGCGGCCACTGAAGCTTTCTTT | CASRVGAATEAFF
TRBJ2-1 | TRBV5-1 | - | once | TGCGCCAGCAGCTTGGATGGGGGGTTCTCCTACAATGAGCAGTTCTTC | CASSLDGGFSYNEQFF
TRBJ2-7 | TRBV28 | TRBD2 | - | TGTGCCAGCTATCAAGGCGGAGCGGGAGGGTGGAGCTCCTACGAGCAGTACTTC | CASYQGGAGGWSSYEQYF
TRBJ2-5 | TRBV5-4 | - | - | TGTGCCAGCAGCTTGGGACCATCCCAGGAGACCCAGTACTTC | CASSLGPSQETQYF
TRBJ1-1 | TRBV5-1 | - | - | TGCGCCAGCAGCTTGGGTACCACCATGAACACTGAAGCTTTCTTT | CASSLGTTMNTEAFF
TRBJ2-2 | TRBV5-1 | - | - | TGCGCCAGCAGCCTCAAGCTGGCGAACACCGGGGAGCTGTTTTTT | CASSLKLANTGELFF
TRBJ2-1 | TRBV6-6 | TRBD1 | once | TGTGCCAGCAGAACAGACAGGGGGGCTTACAATGAGCAGTTCTTC | CASRTDRGAYNEQFF
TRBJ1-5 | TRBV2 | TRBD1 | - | TGTGCCAGCAGTCAGGACAGGGATCAGCCCCAGCATTTT | CASSQDRDQPQHF
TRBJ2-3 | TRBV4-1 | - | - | TGCGCCAGCAGCCGGATTTCACTACCGATCCGCGCATCGCAGTATTTT | CASSRISLPIRASQYF
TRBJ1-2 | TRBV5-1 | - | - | TGCGCCAGCAGAGGGGGTAACTATGGCTACACCTTC | CASRGGNYGYTF
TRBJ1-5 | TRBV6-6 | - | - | TGTGCCAGCCGGGCCCGCGGCAATCAGCCCCAGCATTTT | CASRARGNQPQHF
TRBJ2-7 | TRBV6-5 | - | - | TGTGCCAGCAGACGGGCAGGGAACTACGAGCAGTACTTC | CASRRAGNYEQYF
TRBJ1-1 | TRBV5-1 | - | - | TGCGCCAGCAGCTTGGGGTTGCGGGGGCGAAACACTGAAGCTTTCTTT | CASSLGLRGRNTEAFF
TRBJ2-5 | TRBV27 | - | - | TGTGCCAGCAGTTTAGACAGACGGGGAGAGACCCAGTACTTC | CASSLDRRGETQYF
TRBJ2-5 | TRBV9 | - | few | TGTGCCAGCAGCGTAGCAGACAGATGGGGGACCCAGTACTTC | CASSVADRWGTQYF
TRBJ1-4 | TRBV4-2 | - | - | TGTGCCAGCAGCCAAGGTGTTCGGACAGATCTTAATGAAAAACTGTTTTTT | CASSQGVRTDLNEKLFF
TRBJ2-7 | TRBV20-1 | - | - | TGCAGTGCATGGGGCTACGAGCAGTACTTC | CSAWGYEQYF
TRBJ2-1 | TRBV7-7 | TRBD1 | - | TGTGCCAGCAGCTTTATTGGGGGACACCGGGACAGGGGGAATGAGCAGTTCTTC | CASSFIGGHRDRGNEQFF
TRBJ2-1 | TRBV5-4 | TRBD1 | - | TGTGCCAGCAGCTTGAACAGGGGGGACAATGAGCAGTTCTTC | CASSLNRGDNEQFF
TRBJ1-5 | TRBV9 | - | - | TGTGCCAGCAGCGAGGGGCAGCATCAGCCCCAGCATTTT | CASSEGQHQPQHF